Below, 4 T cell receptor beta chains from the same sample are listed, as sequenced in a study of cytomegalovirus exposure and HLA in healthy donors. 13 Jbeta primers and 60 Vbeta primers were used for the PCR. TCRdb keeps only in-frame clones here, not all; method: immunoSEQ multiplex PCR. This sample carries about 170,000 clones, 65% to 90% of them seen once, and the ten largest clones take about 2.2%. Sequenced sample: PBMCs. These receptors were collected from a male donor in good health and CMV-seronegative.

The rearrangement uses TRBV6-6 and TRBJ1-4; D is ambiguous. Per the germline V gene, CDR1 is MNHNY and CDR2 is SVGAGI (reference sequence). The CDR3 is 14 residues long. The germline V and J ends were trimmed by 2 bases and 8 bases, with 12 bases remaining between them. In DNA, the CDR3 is TGTGCCAGCAGTTACCTTGCGCGATCAGAAAAACTGTTTTTT. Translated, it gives CASSYLARSEKLFF.

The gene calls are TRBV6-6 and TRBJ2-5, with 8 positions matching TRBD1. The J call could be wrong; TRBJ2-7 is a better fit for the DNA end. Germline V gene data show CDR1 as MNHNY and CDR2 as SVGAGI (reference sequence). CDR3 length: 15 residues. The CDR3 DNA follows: TGTGCCAGCAGTTCAATCCAGGGGGCAACCTACGAGCAGTACTTC. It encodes CASSSIQGATYEQYF.

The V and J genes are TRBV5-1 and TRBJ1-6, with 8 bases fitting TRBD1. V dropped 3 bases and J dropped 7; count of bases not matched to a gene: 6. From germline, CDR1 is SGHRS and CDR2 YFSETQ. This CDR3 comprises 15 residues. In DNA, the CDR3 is TGCGCCAGCAGCTCCGGGACAGGTGAAAATTCACCCCTCCACTTT. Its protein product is CASSSGTGENSPLHF.

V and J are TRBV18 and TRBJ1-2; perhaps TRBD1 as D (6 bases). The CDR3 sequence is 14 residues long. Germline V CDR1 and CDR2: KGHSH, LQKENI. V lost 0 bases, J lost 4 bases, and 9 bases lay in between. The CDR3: CASSPPPGAYGYTF. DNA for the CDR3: TGTGCCAGCTCACCACCCCCAGGGGCCTATGGCTACACCTTC.